Sequencing of this TCR beta chain was carried out in a study of identifying expanded T cells in peripheral blood. Study results and limitations: Variance in clone template counts between approximately 2-week samples significantly increased with total template count across all healthy donors.

Collection occurred without any documented infections or immune events in donors. In regard to this clone: As yet, its antigen is unknown.

Generated by immunoSEQ multiplex PCR, the TCRdb table keeps only in-frame clones and is missing some. Of about 100,000 clones in the sample, roughly 89% were seen once. This CDR3 contains 14 residues. The V end lost 4 bases, the J end lost 4 bases, and 14 bases lay between the germline ends. In germline, CDR1 is SGHDT, CDR2 YYEEEE. Sequenced material: blood. This sequence was found in a person aged 18-70 years in good health. The rearrangement joins TRBV5-6 to TRBJ1-1, with D possibly matching TRBD1 (5 bases). CDR3 DNA: TGTGCCAGCAGCCTTAGGGGATCGGCCACTGAAGCTTTCTTT. Amino acids: CASSLRGSATEAFF.